Listed here are 21 T cell receptor beta chains from one sample, sequenced in a study of T cell responses to AZD1222 COVID-19 vaccine. Produced via immunoSEQ multiplex PCR; TCRdb's table is partial and in-frame only. Among over 100,000 clones listed, 80% to 90% were seen once. The material sequenced was peripheral blood, taken on day 0 of AZD1222 vaccination. The receptors stem from an adult in good health.

The chain recombines TRBV28 with TRBJ1-2, with D perhaps TRBD1 (6 bases). The germline CDR1 and CDR2 sequences are MDHEN and SYDVKM. The V and J ends lost 10 bases and 7 bases respectively, with 16 bases between them. The CDR3 has 12 residues. Here the CDR3 reads CAIGGHPLGYTF. CDR3 DNA sequence: TGTGCCATCGGGGGACATCCCCTTGGCTACACCTTC.

The chain recombines TRBV7-2 with TRBJ2-3, with D perhaps being TRBD1 or TRBD2 (5 bases each). The V and J ends lost 4 bases and 4 bases respectively, with 18 bases between them. This CDR3 region has 16 residues. CDR1 is SGHTA and CDR2 is FQGNSA in the germline V gene. The CDR3 region is CASSSRWGRGSDTQYF. The DNA of the CDR3 is TGTGCCAGCAGCTCTCGGTGGGGGAGAGGCTCAGATACGCAGTATTTT.

The genes are TRBV27 and TRBJ2-5; D is ambiguous. Per the germline V gene, CDR1 is MNHEY and CDR2 is SMNVEV (reference sequence). V was pared by 5 bases and J by 2 bases, with 15 bases between. This CDR3 is built from 15 residues. The CDR3 region has the DNA TGTGCCAGCAGTCCGCCGGGTCTTCGGCAAGAGACCCAGTACTTC. It translates to CASSPPGLRQETQYF.

The chain couples TRBV6-2 or TRBV6-3 to TRBJ1-2; 9 bases map to TRBD1. V was pared by 4 bases and J by 11 bases, with 11 bases of the junction left unmatched. The CDR3 is 14 residues long. From germline, CDR1 is MNHEY and CDR2 SVGEGT. DNA of the CDR3: TGTGCCAGCAGTTCCCGCGGACAGGGGATGCCATACACCTTC. This encodes CASSSRGQGMPYTF.

The chain links TRBV6-5 to TRBJ1-3, with 8 bases fitting TRBD1. CDR1 and CDR2 from the germline V gene are MNHEY and SVGAGI. This CDR3 is 15 amino acids long. The ends lost 4 bases at V and 1 base at J; junction bases unmatched: 3. CDR3 protein: CASSSTGGSGNTIYF. The CDR3 region has the DNA TGTGCCAGCAGTTCCACAGGGGGTTCTGGAAACACCATATATTTT.

The V and J genes are TRBV18 and TRBJ1-2, with 8 bases lining up with TRBD1. With 3 bases clipped from V and 6 bases from J, the junction kept 6 bases outside the gene matches. There are 14 residues in the CDR3. Germline V CDR1 and CDR2: KGHSH, LQKENI. The CDR3 is CASSPRDRSNGYTF. The CDR3 region has the DNA TGTGCCAGCTCACCTCGGGACAGGTCGAATGGCTACACCTTC. Variable domain in full (rest from reference TRBV18 and TRBJ1-2): NAGVMQNPRHLVRRRGQEARLRCSPMKGHSHVYWYRQLPEEGLKFMVYLQKENIIDESGMPKERFSAEFPKEGPSILRIQQVVRGDSAAYFCASSPRDRSNGYTFGSGTRLTVV.

This rearrangement joins TRBV6-2 or TRBV6-3 to TRBJ1-6; a possible D gene is TRBD1 (6 bases). This CDR3 is built from 18 residues. The ends were cut back, 6 bases at V and 10 bases at J, with 28 bases in the middle. Germline V gives CDR1 MNHEY, CDR2 SVGEGT. Here the CDR3 DNA reads TGTGCCAGCAGCCCTACTCGTTTTTTCGAACAGGGAGGCTCACCCCTCCACTTT. Its translation is CASSPTRFFEQGGSPLHF.

The rearrangement joins TRBV7-8 to TRBJ2-7; TRBD1 might be the D (6 bases). Trimming removed 5 bases at V and 0 bases at J, with 17 bases between. CDR3 length: 16 amino acids. Germline V gene lookup returns CDR1 SGHVS and CDR2 FQNEAQ. In DNA form, the CDR3 reads TGTGCCAGCAGCAGACGACCCGGGACAAACTCCTACGAGCAGTACTTC. Translated, it gives CASSRRPGTNSYEQYF.

This clone appeared a single time. The rearrangement links TRBV29-1 to TRBJ1-1; 9 bases align to TRBD1. The germline V gene has CDR1 SQVTM and CDR2 ANQGSEA. Losses at the gene ends were 7 bases for V and 4 bases for J; bases not matched to a gene: 7. The CDR3 covers 13 residues. CDR3 DNA sequence: TGCAGCGGCCACAGGGGGCGCGGCACTGAAGCTTTCTTT. Translated, it gives CSGHRGRGTEAFF.

V is TRBV7-6 and J is TRBJ1-4, with no clear D. Germline loops: CDR1 SGHVS, CDR2 FNYEAQ. The V gene lost 5 bases and the J gene lost 2 bases, with 12 bases spanning the gap. The CDR3 runs 15 residues. The DNA for the CDR3 is TGTGCCAGCAGCCTAAGCCGGTCGACTAATGAAAAACTGTTTTTT. It encodes CASSLSRSTNEKLFF. The variable domain in full, completed from reference TRBV7-6 and TRBJ1-4, reads GAGVSQSPRYKVTKRGQDVALRCDPISGHVSLYWYRQALGQGPEFLTYFNYEAQQDKSGLPNDRFSAERPEGSISTLTIQRTEQRDSAMYRCASSLSRSTNEKLFFGSGTQLSVL.

J is TRBJ2-7 and V is TRBV16; D gene unclear. Trimming removed 3 bases at V and 5 bases at J, with 5 bases between. The CDR3 runs 11 residues. Germline V gene sequence: CDR1 KGHSY, CDR2 FQNENV. This chain's CDR3 is CASSHDHEQYF. CDR3 DNA sequence: TGTGCCAGCAGCCACGATCACGAGCAGTACTTC.

The V and J genes are TRBV27 and TRBJ2-6, with D uncertain. Trimming took off 2 bases at V and 1 base at J, with 9 bases between the two ends. Germline V CDR1 and CDR2: MNHEY, SMNVEV (reference sequence). This CDR3 spans 16 amino acids. The CDR3 sequence is CASSLGVGSGANVLTF. As DNA, the CDR3 is TGTGCCAGCAGTTTAGGGGTCGGTTCTGGGGCCAACGTCCTGACTTTC.

The V and J genes are TRBV24-1 and TRBJ2-5; D may be TRBD1 or TRBD2 (5 bases each). V was shortened by 4 bases and J by 4 bases, with 15 bases between the two germline ends. This CDR3 is 15 amino acids long. Germline CDR1 KGHDR, CDR2 SFDVKD. The CDR3 sequence is CATSEGTGHRETQYF. Written as DNA, the CDR3 is TGTGCCACCAGTGAGGGGACCGGTCATAGAGAGACCCAGTACTTC.

The chain couples TRBV28 to TRBJ2-2; tentative D call: TRBD1 (5 bases). Germline CDR1 reads MDHEN; CDR2 reads SYDVKM. This CDR3 region has 14 residues. Trimming shortened V by 1 base and J by 6 bases, and 9 bases separated the two germline ends. This chain's CDR3 is CASSLSPGSGELFF. The CDR3 DNA follows: TGTGCCAGCAGTTTATCCCCAGGGTCCGGGGAGCTGTTTTTT.

The chain uses TRBV6-5 and TRBJ1-5, with 7 positions matching TRBD1. CDR1 and CDR2 from the germline V gene are MNHEY and SVGAGI. V lost 6 bases, J lost 4 bases, and 6 bases stayed unmatched. This CDR3 is 14 amino acids long. In nucleotides, the CDR3 is TGTGCCAGCAGATTAAGACAGGGTAATCAGCCCCAGCATTTT. It codes for CASRLRQGNQPQHF.

This chain joins TRBV19 and TRBJ2-3, with D hard to call. The germline V gene encodes CDR1 LNHDA and CDR2 SQIVND (reference sequence). The CDR3 covers 11 residues. V shed 5 bases and J shed 6 bases, with 6 bases lying between them. CDR3 bases: TGTGCCAGTAGTTTCGGTGATACGCAGTATTTT. It codes for CASSFGDTQYF.

This clone was recorded only once. The chain combines TRBV4-3 with TRBJ2-3; D gene ambiguous. CDR1 LGHNA and CDR2 YSLEER come from the germline V gene. V lost 3 bases and J lost 2, with 6 bases in between. This CDR3 has 13 amino acids. This CDR3 is CASSHSTTDTQYF. Here the CDR3 DNA reads TGCGCCAGCAGCCATTCCACCACAGATACGCAGTATTTT.

CDR3 residues: CASSLARTSGGPTDTQYF. The CDR3 bases are TGTGCCAGCAGCTTAGCCCGGACTAGCGGGGGCCCCACAGATACGCAGTATTTT. The gene calls are TRBV11-1 and TRBJ2-3, with 13 bases aligning to TRBD2. The CDR3 has 18 residues. Germline CDR1 SGHAT, CDR2 FQDESV (reference sequence). The junction had 5 bases not matched to a gene; V was cut back by 0 bases and J by 2 bases.

The chain combines TRBV7-9 with TRBJ1-5; TRBD1 aligns across 7 bases. J was trimmed by 3 bases and V by 5 bases; bases with no gene match: 4. Germline V gene data show CDR1 as SEHNR and CDR2 as FQNEAQ (reference sequence). This CDR3 region has 14 residues. CDR3 coding DNA: TGTGCCAGCAGCCCGACAGGGATCAATCAGCCCCAGCATTTT. It translates to CASSPTGINQPQHF.

The V and J genes are TRBV10-3 and TRBJ1-3, with D maybe TRBD1 (6 bases). Germline values: CDR1 ENHRY, CDR2 SYGVKD. Trimming shortened V by 11 bases and J by 4 bases, and 18 bases separated the two germline ends. This CDR3 is 14 amino acids long. The CDR3 bases are TGTGCCGCCAGACAGGAGGAGGAGGGAAACACCATATATTTT. This translates into CAARQEEEGNTIYF.

The chain couples TRBV19 to TRBJ1-3; maybe TRBD1 (5 bases). The germline V gene encodes CDR1 LNHDA and CDR2 SQIVND (reference sequence). This CDR3 contains 14 residues. The V and J ends lost 7 bases and 3 bases respectively, with 13 bases between them. The DNA of the CDR3 is TGTGCCAGTACTCTAGAGGGGAGTGGAAACACCATATATTTT. Amino acids: CASTLEGSGNTIYF.